These T cell receptor beta chains were read from a single sample in a study of a mutant IDH1 vaccine in newly diagnosed glioma. The assay was immunoSEQ multiplex PCR, and TCRdb's table has in-frame clones only and misses some. The table lists tens of thousands of clones, 70% to 90% of them singletons. Here the sequenced sample was PBMCs, taken from a glioma patient treated with radiotherapy, temozolomide or both. These receptors all come from a man between 25 and 39 years old with glioma. The CDR3 runs from the conserved cysteine through the conserved F or W. D genes are given only for firm matches. Rows may omit the clone size; those that give it use once, few, many or a size class.

j_gene	v_gene	abundance	d_gene	CDR3aa	CDR3nt
TRBJ1-6	TRBV2	-	TRBD1	CASSPEGQGRSPLHF	TGTGCCAGCAGTCCGGAGGGACAGGGGAGGTCACCCCTCCACTTT
TRBJ2-7	TRBV7-8	-	-	CASSLDSQGLRYEQYF	TGTGCCAGCAGCTTAGACAGTCAGGGGTTAAGGTACGAGCAGTACTTC
TRBJ1-2	TRBV6-1	-	TRBD1	CASSDPGTGGIYGYTF	TGTGCCAGCAGTGACCCTGGGACAGGGGGAATCTATGGCTACACCTTC
TRBJ1-5	TRBV5-8	-	-	CASSQVAPNQPQHF	TGTGCCAGCAGTCAAGTGGCCCCCAATCAGCCCCAGCATTTT
TRBJ1-1	TRBV19	-	TRBD1	CASSRDRPTLNTEAFF	TGTGCCAGTAGTAGGGACAGACCGACGTTGAACACTGAAGCTTTCTTT
TRBJ2-7	TRBV5-1	-	-	CASTDSYEQYF	TGCGCCAGCACGGACAGCTACGAGCAGTACTTC
TRBJ1-6	TRBV11-2	once	-	CASSFPFPLSHNSPLHF	TGTGCCAGCAGCTTTCCCTTCCCCCTCTCCCATAATTCACCCCTCCACTTT
TRBJ2-1	TRBV5-1	-	TRBD1	CASSLAPGQGRFYNEQFF	TGCGCCAGCAGCTTGGCCCCGGGACAGGGAAGGTTCTACAATGAGCAGTTCTTC
TRBJ2-7	TRBV11-2	-	-	CASSARGRYYEQYF	TGTGCCAGCAGTGCTCGTGGAAGGTACTACGAGCAGTACTTC
TRBJ2-5	TRBV5-1	-	-	CASSLAHDLGETQYF	TGCGCCAGCAGCTTGGCTCATGACCTAGGGGAGACCCAGTACTTC
TRBJ1-1	TRBV7-8	-	-	CASSLDRSLTEAFF	TGTGCCAGCAGCTTAGACAGAAGTTTAACTGAAGCTTTCTTT
TRBJ1-1	TRBV7-9	-	-	CASSLPENTEAFF	TGTGCCAGCAGCCTCCCAGAGAACACTGAAGCTTTCTTT
TRBJ2-3	TRBV5-1	-	-	CASSPGSDTQYF	TGCGCCAGCAGTCCCGGATCAGATACGCAGTATTTT
TRBJ2-7	TRBV27	-	-	CASKLAPTHYEQYF	TGTGCCAGCAAACTCGCACCTACCCACTACGAGCAGTACTTC
TRBJ2-3	TRBV14	-	-	CASSQGGSVLIGTDTQYF	TGTGCCAGCAGCCAAGGAGGGTCCGTGTTGATCGGCACAGATACGCAGTATTTT
TRBJ1-1	TRBV7-9	-	-	CASSLARLTEAFF	TGTGCCAGCAGCTTAGCGAGGCTCACTGAAGCTTTCTTT
TRBJ1-5	TRBV18	-	-	CASSPGSGYNQPQHF	TGTGCCAGCTCACCCGGGTCAGGGTACAATCAGCCCCAGCATTTT
TRBJ2-7	TRBV4-2	-	TRBD2	CASSQETTSGGEEQYF	TGTGCCAGCAGCCAAGAGACCACTAGCGGGGGGGAGGAGCAGTACTTC
TRBJ2-5	TRBV6-4	-	TRBD2	CASSELAGGIETQYF	TGTGCCAGCAGTGAGCTAGCGGGGGGGATTGAGACCCAGTACTTC
TRBJ1-2	TRBV4-1	-	TRBD1	CASSPILTGGSYGYTF	TGCGCCAGCAGCCCGATTCTAACAGGGGGCTCCTATGGCTACACCTTC
TRBJ1-3	TRBV4-2	-	-	CASSQVSNSAGNTIYF	TGTGCCAGCAGCCAAGTGAGTAATAGCGCTGGAAACACCATATATTTT
TRBJ1-5	TRBV19	-	-	CASSIHYPGILTYSNQPQHF	TGTGCCAGTAGTATTCATTACCCGGGAATTTTAACCTATAGCAATCAGCCCCAGCATTTT
TRBJ2-3	TRBV5-1	-	TRBD2	CASSPGLAVTDTQYF	TGCGCCAGCAGTCCGGGACTAGCGGTCACAGATACGCAGTATTTT
TRBJ2-5	TRBV28	-	-	CASGSLASRTAETQYF	TGTGCCAGCGGATCCCTTGCCTCTAGAACGGCGGAGACCCAGTACTTC
TRBJ2-7	TRBV2	-	-	CASSGDGTGSYEQYF	TGTGCCAGCAGTGGGGACGGGACTGGCTCCTACGAGCAGTACTTC
TRBJ2-5	TRBV10-2	once	TRBD2	CASSEAGGRQETQYF	TGCGCCAGCAGTGAAGCGGGGGGGCGCCAAGAGACCCAGTACTTC
TRBJ2-7	TRBV27	-	-	CASSTTSRVEQYF	TGTGCCAGCAGTACAACTTCTCGGGTCGAGCAGTACTTC
TRBJ1-1	TRBV28	-	-	CASSLYGLGGTEAFF	TGTGCCAGCAGTTTATACGGACTCGGTGGGACTGAAGCTTTCTTT
TRBJ2-7	TRBV5-4	-	TRBD2	CASSLGRERYF	TGTGCCAGCAGTCTGGGGCGGGAGAGGTACTTC
TRBJ2-7	TRBV4-1	-	-	CASSQGGAYEQYF	TGCGCCAGCAGCCAAGGGGGGGCCTACGAGCAGTACTTC
TRBJ1-6	TRBV9	-	TRBD1	CASSPTGTPVRDSPLHF	TGTGCCAGCAGCCCGACAGGGACACCCGTACGGGATTCACCCCTCCACTTT
TRBJ2-1	TRBV15	once	-	CATSPTPIPPNEQFF	TGTGCCACCAGCCCAACACCGATCCCCCCCAATGAGCAGTTCTTC
TRBJ2-7	TRBV29-1	-	-	CSVPISGATSYEQYF	TGCAGCGTTCCCATTTCAGGGGCCACCTCCTACGAGCAGTACTTC
TRBJ1-4	TRBV5-1	-	TRBD1	CASSLVGQGREKLFF	TGCGCCAGCAGCTTGGTGGGACAGGGTAGGGAAAAACTGTTTTTT
TRBJ1-1	TRBV15	once	TRBD1	CATSRVGQINTEAFF	TGTGCCACCAGCAGAGTGGGACAGATTAACACTGAAGCTTTCTTT
TRBJ1-4	TRBV7-9	-	TRBD1	CASSLDRDPEKLFF	TGTGCCAGCAGCCTCGACAGGGATCCTGAAAAACTGTTTTTT
TRBJ2-1	TRBV30	-	-	CAWSPSSYNEQFF	TGTGCCTGGAGCCCAAGCTCCTACAATGAGCAGTTCTTC
TRBJ2-7	TRBV27	-	-	CASRLTGSYEQYF	TGTGCCAGCAGATTGACTGGCTCCTACGAGCAGTACTTC
TRBJ2-2	TRBV28	-	-	CASSEQGIGTGELFF	TGTGCCAGCAGTGAACAGGGTATAGGCACCGGGGAGCTGTTTTTT
TRBJ1-4	TRBV13	-	TRBD1	CASSLGATFLPPQWGQGEKLFF	TGTGCCAGCAGCTTAGGCGCCACATTTCTACCCCCCCAATGGGGACAGGGGGAAAAACTGTTTTTT
TRBJ1-3	TRBV10-3	-	-	CAISESRPGSGNTIYF	TGTGCCATCAGTGAGTCCCGCCCTGGGAGTGGAAACACCATATATTTT
TRBJ2-3	TRBV5-1	-	TRBD1	CASSFDRAGRDTQYF	TGCGCCAGCAGCTTCGACAGGGCGGGTCGAGATACGCAGTATTTT
TRBJ2-1	TRBV18	-	-	CASSSSTTLGGYNEQFF	TGTGCCAGCTCATCCTCGACTACTCTAGGGGGTTACAATGAGCAGTTCTTC
TRBJ1-5	TRBV6-5	-	-	CASNPRGGNQPQHF	TGTGCCAGCAACCCCCGGGGGGGGAATCAGCCCCAGCATTTT
TRBJ1-4	TRBV4-1	-	-	CASSQDKGVPNEKLFF	TGCGCCAGCAGCCAAGATAAGGGGGTCCCTAATGAAAAACTGTTTTTT
TRBJ2-7	TRBV18	-	-	CASSPFQDYEQYF	TGCGCCAGCTCACCTTTTCAGGACTACGAGCAGTACTTC
TRBJ2-1	TRBV5-1	-	TRBD2	CASSWGLAGGMGNEQFF	TGCGCCAGCAGCTGGGGTTTAGCGGGGGGAATGGGCAATGAGCAGTTCTTC
TRBJ2-5	TRBV11-2	-	-	CASSLGDRAGETQYF	TGTGCCAGCAGCTTAGGAGACCGAGCCGGAGAGACCCAGTACTTC
TRBJ1-1	TRBV7-9	-	-	CASSRGAGATKRGAFF	TGTGCCAGCAGCAGAGGGGCGGGAGCCACCAAGCGTGGAGCTTTCTTT
TRBJ1-1	TRBV5-8	-	-	CASSLARRGEAFF	TGTGCCAGCAGCTTGGCCCGGAGGGGTGAAGCTTTCTTT
TRBJ2-3	TRBV14	-	TRBD2	CASSPRLAGTTDTQYF	TGTGCCAGCAGCCCGCGACTAGCGGGGACCACAGATACGCAGTATTTT
TRBJ1-1	TRBV11-3	few	TRBD1	CASSPTGAREAFF	TGTGCCAGCAGCCCAACAGGGGCCCGGGAAGCTTTCTTT